These 9 T cell receptor beta chains came from one sample sequenced in a study of CD8+CD57+ T cells in acquired aplastic anemia (dated by TCRdb to the late 2010s). Instrument on record: Illumina HiSeq 2000. Profiling of TCR beta VDJ combinations and CDR3 sequences used genomic DNA as the template. The raw public data were reprocessed by TCRdb itself: fastp quality trimming at Q25, MiXCR clonotype calling, in-frame beta chains only. All rows with the same CDR3 protein become a single entry with the most common DNA and genes. The sample table contains 260,000 or so distinct CDR3 sequences; only one count was recorded for around half of them. The ten largest clones represent over 7.5% of the sample. The patients picked for sequencing were ones in whom flow cytometry had shown an expansion of CD8+CD57+ cells. The sequencing sample was made of sorted CD4+, CD8+, or CD8+CD57+ T cells (not recorded which) from PBMCs. Source of these receptors: a human donor with aplastic anemia.

This clonotype was counted at least ten times. This chain connects TRBV29-1 to TRBJ2-2; D not certain. Germline CDR1 SQVTM, CDR2 ANQGSEA. This CDR3 has 12 residues. The V end lost 3 bases, the J end lost 2 bases, and 4 bases lay between the germline ends. CDR3 bases: TGCAGCGTTGACTCAAACACCGGGGAGCTGTTTTTT. It encodes CSVDSNTGELFF.

A note on this clonotype: Here the CDR3 omits its conserved ending phenylalanine or tryptophan, so a read error is the likely source. The rearrangement joins TRBV6-5 to TRBJ1-3; a weak D match, TRBD1 (6 bases). The CDR3 covers 12 residues. V gave up 8 bases and J gave up 6 bases, with 11 bases separating them. Germline V CDR1 and CDR2: MNHEY, SVGAGI. CDR3 DNA: TGTGCCAGCCGTAGGGGGATAAACACCATATATTCT. It is translated as CASRRGINTIYS.

The rearrangement joins TRBV20-1 to TRBJ2-3, with D hard to call. The CDR3 consists of 15 residues. Germline assignment: CDR1 DFQATT and CDR2 SNEGSKA (reference sequence). The ends were cut back, 2 bases at V and 0 bases at J, with 12 bases in the middle. DNA of the CDR3: TGCAGTGCTAGAATAGATCGGAAGAGCACAGATACGCAGTATTTT. Protein: CSARIDRKSTDTQYF.

The chain links TRBV10-3 to TRBJ2-1; 12 bases are a match to TRBD2. Losses at the gene ends were 5 bases for V and 9 bases for J; bases not matched to a gene: 5. Germline-derived CDR1 and CDR2 are ENHRY and SYGVKD. There are 14 residues in the CDR3. CDR3 loop: CAISWTSGIGEQFF. The CDR3 DNA reads TGTGCCATCAGTTGGACTAGCGGGATAGGTGAGCAGTTCTTC.

This chain links TRBV27 with TRBJ2-7; D is possibly TRBD1 (6 bases). This CDR3 region has 14 residues. Trimming removed 5 bases from V and 2 bases from J, with 13 bases in between. CDR1 is MNHEY and CDR2 is SMNVEV in the germline V gene (reference sequence). The CDR3 bases are TGTGCCAGCAGTCTACAGGGCCCGACCTACGAGCAGTACTTC. This codes for CASSLQGPTYEQYF.

V is TRBV2 and J is TRBJ2-7; D might be TRBD1 or TRBD2, each matching 5 bases. Germline values: CDR1 SNHLY, CDR2 FYNNEI. This CDR3 contains 16 residues. V gave up 7 bases and J gave up 4 bases, with 23 bases separating them. CDR3 bases: TGTGCCAGCACGGGGCTAACCGGGTTAAGCAGTTACGAGCAGTACTTC. It translates to CASTGLTGLSSYEQYF.

V is TRBV2 and J is TRBJ2-2, with TRBD1 matching 7 bases. The CDR3 is 15 amino acids. After removal of 3 bases from V and 6 bases from J, the junction contained 7 bases not matched to a gene. CDR1 is SNHLY and CDR2 is FYNNEI in the germline V gene. CDR3: CASSDGTVFPGELFF. Here the CDR3 DNA reads TGTGCCAGCAGTGACGGGACAGTCTTTCCCGGGGAGCTGTTTTTT.

This clonotype appeared many times. The chain uses TRBV29-1 and TRBJ1-1, with no clear D. Germline V gene lookup returns CDR1 SQVTM and CDR2 ANQGSEA. The CDR3 is 13 amino acids. V was pared by 4 bases and J by 0 bases, with 9 bases between. The CDR3 loop reads CSVVDVMNTEAFF. The CDR3 DNA follows: TGCAGCGTTGTCGACGTTATGAACACTGAAGCTTTCTTT.

In this sample, this clonotype turned up many times. This sequence joins TRBV7-6 and TRBJ2-7; TRBD1 agrees at 9 bases. CDR1 and CDR2 (germline): SGHVS, FNYEAQ. The CDR3 has 16 amino acids. V trimming: 4 bases; J trimming: 4 bases; junction bases outside the gene matches: 11. The chain's CDR3 is CASSSETTGGMYEQYF. CDR3 in DNA: TGTGCCAGCAGCTCCGAGACGACAGGGGGGATGTACGAGCAGTACTTC.